Sequencing of this T cell receptor beta chain was carried out in a study of blood T cell repertoires in COVID-19. Study summary: From T cells, B-cell-depleted T cells, or PBMCs came the material, which was cDNA or gDNA.

V dropped 3 bases and J dropped 12; count of bases not matched to a gene: 4. This CDR3 is built from 12 residues. TCRdb's table, derived via immunoSEQ multiplex PCR, lists solely in-frame clones and lacks some. Altogether approximately 70,000 clones are present, around 90% being singletons, with the ten largest covering around 2.5%. Sequenced: peripheral blood. The source of this sequence is a human donor in a cohort sampled during active COVID-19. The V and J genes are TRBV12-3 or TRBV12-4 and TRBJ2-1; the match to TRBD1 covers 8 bases. The CDR3 reads CASSLKTGVQFF. CDR3 nucleotides: TGTGCCAGCAGTTTGAAGACAGGGGTGCAGTTCTTC.